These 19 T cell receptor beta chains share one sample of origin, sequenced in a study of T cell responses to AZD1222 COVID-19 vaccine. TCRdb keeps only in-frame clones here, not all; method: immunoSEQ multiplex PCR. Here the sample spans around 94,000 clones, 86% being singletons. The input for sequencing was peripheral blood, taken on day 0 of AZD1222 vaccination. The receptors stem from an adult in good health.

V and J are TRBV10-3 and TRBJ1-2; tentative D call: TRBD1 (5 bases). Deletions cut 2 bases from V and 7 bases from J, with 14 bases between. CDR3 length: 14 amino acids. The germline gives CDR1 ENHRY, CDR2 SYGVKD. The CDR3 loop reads CAISEPGIRGGYTF. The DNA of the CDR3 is TGTGCCATCAGTGAGCCAGGGATAAGGGGTGGCTACACCTTC.

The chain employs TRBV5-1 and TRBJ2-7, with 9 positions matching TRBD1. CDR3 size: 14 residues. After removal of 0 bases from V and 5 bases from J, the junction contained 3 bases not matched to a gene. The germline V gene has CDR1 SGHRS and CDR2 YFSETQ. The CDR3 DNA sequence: TGCGCCAGCAGCTTGGGGGACAGGGTCAACGAGCAGTACTTC. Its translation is CASSLGDRVNEQYF. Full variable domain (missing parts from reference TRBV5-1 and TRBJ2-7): KAGVTQTPRYLIKTRGQQVTLSCSPISGHRSVSWYQQTPGQGLQFLFEYFSETQRNKGNFPGRFSGRQFSNSRSEMNVSTLELGDSALYLCASSLGDRVNEQYFGPGTRLTVT.

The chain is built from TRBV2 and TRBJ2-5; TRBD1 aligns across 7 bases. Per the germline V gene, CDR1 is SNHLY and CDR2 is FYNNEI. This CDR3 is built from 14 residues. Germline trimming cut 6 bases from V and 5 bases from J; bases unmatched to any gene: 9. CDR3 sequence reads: CASRPDREIETQYF. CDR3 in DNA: TGTGCCAGCAGACCCGACAGGGAGATCGAGACCCAGTACTTC.

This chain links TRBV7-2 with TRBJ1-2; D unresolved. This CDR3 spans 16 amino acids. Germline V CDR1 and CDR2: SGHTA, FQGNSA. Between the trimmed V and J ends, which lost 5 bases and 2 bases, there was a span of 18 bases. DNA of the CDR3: TGTGCCAGCAGCATGAGGGCCCTACAGCTAAACTATGGCTACACCTTC. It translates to CASSMRALQLNYGYTF.

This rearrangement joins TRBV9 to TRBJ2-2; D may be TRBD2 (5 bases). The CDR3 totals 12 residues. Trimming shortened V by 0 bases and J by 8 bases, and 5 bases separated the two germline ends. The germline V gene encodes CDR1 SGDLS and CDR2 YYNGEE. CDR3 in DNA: TGTGCCAGCAGCGTAGGAGGGGGGGAGCTGTTTTTT. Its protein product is CASSVGGGELFF.

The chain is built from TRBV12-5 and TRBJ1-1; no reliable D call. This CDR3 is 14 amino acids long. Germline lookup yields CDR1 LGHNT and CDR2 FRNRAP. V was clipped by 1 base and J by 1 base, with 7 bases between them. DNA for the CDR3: TGTGCTAGTGGTTTGGGAGGCGCGAACACTGAAGCTTTCTTT. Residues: CASGLGGANTEAFF.

In nucleotides, the CDR3 is TGTGCCAGCAGCTTTTCCAGGGGAAACACCATATATTTT. Protein sequence: CASSFSRGNTIYF. The genes are TRBV11-1 and TRBJ1-3; D is uncertain. CDR1 is SGHAT, CDR2 FQDESV, per germline (reference sequence). The V end lost 3 bases, the J end lost 4 bases, and 7 bases lay between the germline ends. The CDR3 sequence is 13 residues long.

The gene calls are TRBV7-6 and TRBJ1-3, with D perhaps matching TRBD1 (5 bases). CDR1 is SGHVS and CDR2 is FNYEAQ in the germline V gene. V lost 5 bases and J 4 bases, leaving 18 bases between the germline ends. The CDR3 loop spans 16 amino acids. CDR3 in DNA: TGTGCCAGCAGCCACGGGACCAAAATTTCCGGAAACACCATATATTTT. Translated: CASSHGTKISGNTIYF.

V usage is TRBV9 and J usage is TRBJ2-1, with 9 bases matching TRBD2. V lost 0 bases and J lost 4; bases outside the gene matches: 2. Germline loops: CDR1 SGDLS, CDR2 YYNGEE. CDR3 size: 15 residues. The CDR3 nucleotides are TGTGCCAGCAGCGTAGAGGCGGGAGGGTACAATGAGCAGTTCTTC. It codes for CASSVEAGGYNEQFF.

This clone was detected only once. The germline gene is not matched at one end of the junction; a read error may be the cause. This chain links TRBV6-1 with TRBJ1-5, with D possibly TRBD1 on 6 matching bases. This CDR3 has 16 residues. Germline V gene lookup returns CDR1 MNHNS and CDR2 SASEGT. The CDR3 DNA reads TGTGCCAGCAGTGACCTGGGGGGCACGGGCAATCAGCTCCAGCATTTT. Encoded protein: CASSDLGGTGNQLQHF.

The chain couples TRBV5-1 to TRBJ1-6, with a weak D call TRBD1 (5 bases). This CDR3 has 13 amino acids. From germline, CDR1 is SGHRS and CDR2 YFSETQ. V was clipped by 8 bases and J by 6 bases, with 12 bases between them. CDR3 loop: CASTTEINSPLHF. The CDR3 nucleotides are TGCGCCAGTACGACAGAGATTAATTCACCCCTCCACTTT.

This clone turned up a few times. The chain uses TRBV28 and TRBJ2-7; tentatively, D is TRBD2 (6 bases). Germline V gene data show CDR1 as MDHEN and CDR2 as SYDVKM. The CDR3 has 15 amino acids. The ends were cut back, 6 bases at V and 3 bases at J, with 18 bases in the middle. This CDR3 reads CASRPGLSLNYEQYF. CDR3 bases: TGTGCCAGCAGACCTGGACTATCGCTTAACTACGAGCAGTACTTC.

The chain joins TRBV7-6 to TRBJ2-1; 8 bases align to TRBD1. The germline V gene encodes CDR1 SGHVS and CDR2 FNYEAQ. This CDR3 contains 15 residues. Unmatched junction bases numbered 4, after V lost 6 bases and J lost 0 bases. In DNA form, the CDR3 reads TGTGCCAGCAGTCCAGGGGGCGCCTCCTACAATGAGCAGTTCTTC. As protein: CASSPGGASYNEQFF.

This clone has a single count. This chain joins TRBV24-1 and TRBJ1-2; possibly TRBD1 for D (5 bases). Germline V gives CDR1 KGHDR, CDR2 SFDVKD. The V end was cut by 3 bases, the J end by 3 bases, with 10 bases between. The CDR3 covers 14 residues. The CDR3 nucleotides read TGTGCCACCAGTGATGTCCTGACAGACTATGGCTACACCTTC. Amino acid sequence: CATSDVLTDYGYTF.

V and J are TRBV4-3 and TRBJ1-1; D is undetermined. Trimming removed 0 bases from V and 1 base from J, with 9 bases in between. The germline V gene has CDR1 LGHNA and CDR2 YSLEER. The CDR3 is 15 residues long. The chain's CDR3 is CASSQDPGRNTEAFF. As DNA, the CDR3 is TGCGCCAGCAGCCAAGACCCGGGGAGGAACACTGAAGCTTTCTTT.

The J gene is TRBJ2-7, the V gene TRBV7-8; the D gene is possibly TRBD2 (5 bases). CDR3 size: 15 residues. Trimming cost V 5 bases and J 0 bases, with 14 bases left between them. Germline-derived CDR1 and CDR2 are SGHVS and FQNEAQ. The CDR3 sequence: CASSPWTSTSYEQYF. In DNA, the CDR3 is TGTGCCAGCAGCCCCTGGACTTCCACCTCCTACGAGCAGTACTTC.

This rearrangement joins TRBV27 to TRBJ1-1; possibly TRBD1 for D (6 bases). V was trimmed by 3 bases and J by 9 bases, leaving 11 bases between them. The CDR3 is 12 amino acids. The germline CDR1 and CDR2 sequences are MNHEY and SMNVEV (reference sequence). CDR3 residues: CASSFGRGKAFF. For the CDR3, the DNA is TGTGCCAGCAGTTTCGGTAGGGGGAAAGCTTTCTTT.

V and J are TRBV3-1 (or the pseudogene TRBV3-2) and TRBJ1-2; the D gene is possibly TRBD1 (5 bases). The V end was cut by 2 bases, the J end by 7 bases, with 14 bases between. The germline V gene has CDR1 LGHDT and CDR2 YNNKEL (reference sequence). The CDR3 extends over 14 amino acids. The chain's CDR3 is CASSQILQGGGYTF. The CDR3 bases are TGTGCCAGCAGCCAAATCCTGCAGGGTGGTGGCTACACCTTC.

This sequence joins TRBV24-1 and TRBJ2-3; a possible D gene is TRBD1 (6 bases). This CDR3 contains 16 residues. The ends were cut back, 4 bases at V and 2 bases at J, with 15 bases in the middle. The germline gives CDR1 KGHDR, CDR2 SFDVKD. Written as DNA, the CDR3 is TGTGCCACCAGTGACACCCGGGCAGGGGCCACAGATACGCAGTATTTT. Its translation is CATSDTRAGATDTQYF.